One and the same sample provided the 28 T cell receptor beta chains below, sequenced in a study of blood T cell repertoires in COVID-19. Here immunoSEQ multiplex PCR was the method, and the copy in TCRdb shows in-frame clones only, minus some. The sample shows 200,000 to 250,000 clones, around 86% of them seen only once. The sequencing input was PBMCs or T cells enriched from blood (not recorded which). The receptors shown here come from a woman between 40 and 55 years old with acute COVID-19.

The rearrangement joins TRBV7-2 to TRBJ2-1, with 7 positions matching TRBD2. CDR1 is SGHTA and CDR2 is FQGNSA in the germline V gene. The V gene end was trimmed by 4 bases and the J gene end by 0 bases; junction bases not matched to a gene: 3. The CDR3 consists of 15 residues. CDR3 in amino acids: CASSWGGGSYNEQFF. The CDR3 bases are TGTGCCAGCAGCTGGGGCGGGGGCTCCTACAATGAGCAGTTCTTC.

The chain joins TRBV29-1 to TRBJ1-6; TRBD1 aligns across 9 bases. The CDR3 length is 13 residues. The germline V gene has CDR1 SQVTM and CDR2 ANQGSEA. V lost 1 base and J lost 9; bases outside the gene matches: 1. The CDR3 DNA sequence: TGCAGCGTTGAAGGGGACAGGGTTTCACCCCTCCACTTT. Its translation: CSVEGDRVSPLHF. Based on the CDR3 plus reference TRBV29-1 and TRBJ1-6, the full variable domain is SAVISQKPSRDICQRGTSLTIQCQVDSQVTMMFWYRQQPGQSLTLIATANQGSEATYESGFVIDKFPISRPNLTFSTLTVSNMSPEDSSIYLCSVEGDRVSPLHFGNGTRLTVT.

V and J are TRBV15 and TRBJ2-7; TRBD1 agrees at 7 bases. J was trimmed by 2 bases and V by 1 base; bases with no gene match: 5. In germline, CDR1 is LNHNV, CDR2 YYDKDF (reference sequence). The CDR3 spans 15 residues. CDR3 protein: CATSRGTGRTYEQYV. The CDR3 nucleotides read TGTGCCACCAGCAGAGGGACAGGACGGACCTACGAGCAGTACGTC.

The rearrangement links TRBV9 to TRBJ2-5, with a tentative D call TRBD2 (6 bases). Trimming shortened V by 3 bases and J by 1 base, and 13 bases separated the two germline ends. The CDR3 runs 15 residues. From germline, CDR1 is SGDLS and CDR2 YYNGEE. CDR3 coding DNA: TGTGCCAGCAGCGCCTCCGGGACTCTCCAAGAGACCCAGTACTTC. Translation gives CASSASGTLQETQYF.

This rearrangement joins TRBV19 to TRBJ1-5; a possible D gene is TRBD1 (5 bases). The CDR3 is made up of 15 amino acids. Trimming shortened V by 6 bases and J by 4 bases, and 16 bases separated the two germline ends. Per germline, CDR1 LNHDA and CDR2 SQIVND (reference sequence). DNA of the CDR3: TGTGCCAGTAGCACGCTTGCGGGGGAGAATCAGCCCCAGCATTTT. Amino acids: CASSTLAGENQPQHF.

The V call is TRBV19, the J call TRBJ1-4, with D maybe TRBD1 (5 bases). The V gene lost 4 bases and the J gene lost 6 bases, with 15 bases spanning the gap. CDR3 length: 15 residues. Germline values: CDR1 LNHDA, CDR2 SQIVND (reference sequence). The DNA of the CDR3 is TGTGCCAGTAGTAATCCGACAGATGGTGATGAAAAACTGTTTTTT. It is translated as CASSNPTDGDEKLFF.

This clone was seen a single time. The CDR3 region is CASSPLTGAMNTEAFF. The CDR3 DNA sequence: TGTGCCAGCAGCCCTTTGACAGGGGCCATGAACACTGAAGCTTTCTTT. The chain is built from TRBV28 and TRBJ1-1; 8 bases match TRBD1. Unmatched junction bases numbered 9, after V lost 6 bases and J lost 0 bases. Germline lookup yields CDR1 MDHEN and CDR2 SYDVKM. The length of the CDR3 is 16 residues.

This chain joins TRBV7-3 and TRBJ1-2; 10 positions match TRBD1. CDR1 and CDR2 from the germline V gene are SGHTA and FQGTGA. V was clipped by 5 bases and J by 7 bases; unmatched bases: 7. This CDR3 is built from 14 residues. The CDR3 DNA sequence: TGTGCCAGCAGCGCTGACAGGGGGCAGGGTGGCTACACCTTC. As protein: CASSADRGQGGYTF.

This rearrangement joins TRBV7-9 to TRBJ1-3; 7 bases are shared with TRBD1. From germline, CDR1 is SEHNR and CDR2 FQNEAQ (reference sequence). J lost 4 bases, V lost 4 bases, and 7 bases had no gene match. The CDR3 has 15 amino acids. DNA for the CDR3: TGTGCCAGCAGCTCAACAGGGGAGAGGGGAAACACCATATATTTT. This sequence encodes CASSSTGERGNTIYF.

The chain uses TRBV7-2 and TRBJ1-2; maybe TRBD1 (6 bases). The CDR3 contains 14 residues. Between the trimmed V and J ends, which lost 5 bases and 0 bases, there was a span of 10 bases. CDR1 and CDR2 from the germline V gene are SGHTA and FQGNSA. The CDR3 here is CASSPRTANYGYTF. The CDR3, as DNA: TGTGCCAGCAGCCCGCGGACAGCTAACTATGGCTACACCTTC.

The V and J genes are TRBV27 and TRBJ2-6; D is perhaps TRBD1 (5 bases). The CDR3 length is 15 residues. Between the trimmed V and J ends, which lost 6 bases and 2 bases, there was a span of 11 bases. Germline values: CDR1 MNHEY, CDR2 SMNVEV (reference sequence). The CDR3: CASSPGAPGANVLTF. The CDR3, as DNA: TGTGCCAGCAGCCCTGGGGCGCCTGGGGCCAACGTCCTGACTTTC.

This clone was seen only a few times. This rearrangement joins TRBV5-1 to TRBJ1-6; D unresolved. This CDR3 comprises 14 residues. Germline lookup yields CDR1 SGHRS and CDR2 YFSETQ. With 4 bases removed from V and 7 bases from J, the gap between germline ends came to 12 bases. The CDR3 coding sequence is TGCGCCAGCAGCGTGGGAGAGAAGAATTCACCCCTCCACTTT. The encoded protein is CASSVGEKNSPLHF.

The chain recombines TRBV11-2 with TRBJ2-5; D not resolved. In germline, CDR1 is SGHAT, CDR2 FQNNGV. This CDR3 has 15 residues. Deletions cut 0 bases from V and 4 bases from J, with 12 bases between. The CDR3 nucleotides are TGTGCCAGCAGCTTAGATCCAGTCCTTCCAGAGACCCAGTACTTC. Translating gives CASSLDPVLPETQYF.

V usage is TRBV6-2 or TRBV6-3 and J usage is TRBJ1-5; 7 bases align to TRBD1. Germline V gene data show CDR1 as MNHEY and CDR2 as SVGEGT. Trimming removed 2 bases from V and 9 bases from J; junction bases left unmatched: 4. This CDR3 comprises 13 residues. Written as DNA, the CDR3 is TGTGCCAGCAGTTACGAGGGACAGCGGCCCCAGCATTTT. Translating gives CASSYEGQRPQHF.

This sequence joins TRBV6-2 or TRBV6-3 and TRBJ1-3, with a possible D match to TRBD1 (6 bases). The CDR3 consists of 16 residues. Germline CDR1 MNHEY, CDR2 SVGEGT. Trimming shortened V by 2 bases and J by 1 base, and 12 bases separated the two germline ends. CDR3 protein: CASSYQGWSSGNTIYF. The DNA for the CDR3 is TGTGCCAGCAGTTACCAGGGGTGGTCATCTGGAAACACCATATATTTT.

The V call is TRBV7-9, the J call TRBJ2-5; TRBD2 agrees at 9 bases. This CDR3 comprises 17 residues. Germline V gene sequence: CDR1 SEHNR, CDR2 FQNEAQ (reference sequence). Trimming at V came to 4 bases and at J to 2 bases, leaving 11 bases not matched to a gene. CDR3 nucleotide sequence: TGTGCCAGCAGCTCCCCCTTAAGAGCGGGGGGACAAGAGACCCAGTACTTC. Its translation: CASSSPLRAGGQETQYF.

The gene calls are TRBV5-4 and TRBJ1-1; D not certain. Trimming cost V 0 bases and J 5 bases, with 11 bases left between them. Looked up from germline, CDR1 is SGHNT and CDR2 is YYREEE (reference sequence). The CDR3 length is 14 residues. CDR3 sequence: CASSLGGGMTEAFF. CDR3 bases: TGTGCCAGCAGCTTGGGGGGAGGGATGACTGAAGCTTTCTTT.

The V call is TRBV19, the J call TRBJ1-2; D is uncertain. This CDR3 region has 11 residues. The V gene's germline CDR1 is LNHDA and CDR2 SQIVND (reference sequence). V lost 5 bases, J lost 5 bases, and 6 bases lay in between. CDR3 protein: CASSDWYGYTF. CDR3 sequence (DNA): TGTGCCAGTAGTGACTGGTATGGCTACACCTTC.

The chain couples TRBV9 to TRBJ2-1; tentatively, D is TRBD2 (6 bases). Germline V gene lookup returns CDR1 SGDLS and CDR2 YYNGEE. V lost 6 bases to trimming and J lost 8 bases, with 27 bases between them. The CDR3 extends over 17 amino acids. As DNA, the CDR3 is TGTGCCAGCACGTTGGGGACGGGACTCCCGGGTATGTATGAGCAGTTCTTC. Translating gives CASTLGTGLPGMYEQFF. Based on the CDR3 plus reference TRBV9 and TRBJ2-1, the full variable domain is DSGVTQTPKHLITATGQRVTLRCSPRSGDLSVYWYQQSLDQGLQFLIQYYNGEERAKGNILERFSAQQFPDLHSELNLSSLELGDSALYFCASTLGTGLPGMYEQFFGPGTRLTVL.

This clone was recorded only once. This sequence joins TRBV7-6 and TRBJ2-2; possible D gene TRBD2, 5 bases. V gave up 3 bases and J gave up 2 bases, with 16 bases separating them. The CDR3 runs to 17 residues. The germline gives CDR1 SGHVS, CDR2 FNYEAQ. CDR3 nucleotides: TGTGCCAGCAGCTTTATTAAAGCCGGACTTAACACCGGGGAGCTGTTTTTT. This codes for CASSFIKAGLNTGELFF.

For the CDR3, the DNA is TGTGCCAGCAGCACGGGACGGACTATGAACACTGAAGCTTTCTTT. Translation gives CASSTGRTMNTEAFF. The chain joins TRBV5-4 to TRBJ1-1; possibly TRBD1 for D (5 bases). The CDR3 sequence is 15 residues long. Germline lookup yields CDR1 SGHNT and CDR2 YYREEE (reference sequence). V was shortened by 4 bases and J by 0 bases, with 13 bases between the two germline ends.

The chain carries TRBV4-3 and TRBJ2-2; D is perhaps TRBD2 (5 bases). In germline, CDR1 is LGHNA, CDR2 YSLEER. V was shortened by 0 bases and J by 4 bases, with 15 bases between the two germline ends. The CDR3 runs to 17 residues. DNA for the CDR3: TGCGCCAGCAGCCAAGATGAGAGGGCGGCGGGCACCGGGGAGCTGTTTTTT. Its translation: CASSQDERAAGTGELFF.

The genes are TRBV5-1 and TRBJ2-5; 10 nucleotides line up with TRBD2. The trim removed 2 bases at V and 4 bases at J, leaving 5 bases unmatched. Looked up from germline, CDR1 is SGHRS and CDR2 is YFSETQ. CDR3 length equals 15 residues. The CDR3 DNA is TGCGCCAGCAGCTTTCTAGCGGGGGTTGGAGAGACCCAGTACTTC. Residues: CASSFLAGVGETQYF.

The chain combines TRBV19 with TRBJ1-1; maybe TRBD1 (5 bases). The germline CDR1 and CDR2 sequences are LNHDA and SQIVND (reference sequence). Trimming stripped 3 bases from V and 0 bases from J, with 5 bases between. The CDR3 has 13 amino acids. For the CDR3, the DNA is TGTGCCAGTAGTATCAGGGTGAACACTGAAGCTTTCTTT. This sequence encodes CASSIRVNTEAFF.

In this sample, this clone turned up a few times. This chain uses TRBV19 with TRBJ1-5; D remains ambiguous. In germline, CDR1 is LNHDA, CDR2 SQIVND (reference sequence). This CDR3 is 14 amino acids long. V shed 1 base and J shed 7 bases, with 11 bases lying between them. CDR3 coding DNA: TGTGCCAGTAGTATAGGGAGGCGTGAGCAGCCCCAGCATTTT. Translation: CASSIGRREQPQHF. Full variable domain (missing parts from reference TRBV19 and TRBJ1-5): DGGITQSPKYLFRKEGQNVTLSCEQNLNHDAMYWYRQDPGQGLRLIYYSQIVNDFQKGDIAEGYSVSREKKESFPLTVTSAQKNPTAFYLCASSIGRREQPQHFGDGTRLSIL.

The gene calls are TRBV10-3 and TRBJ2-5; 8 nucleotides match TRBD2. Germline V gene data show CDR1 as ENHRY and CDR2 as SYGVKD. This CDR3 spans 13 amino acids. V gave up 6 bases and J gave up 5 bases; unmatched junction bases: 5. CDR3 loop: CAIRRGAGETQYF. CDR3 bases: TGTGCCATCAGGCGGGGGGCCGGTGAGACCCAGTACTTC.

The chain carries TRBV3-1 (or the pseudogene TRBV3-2) and TRBJ2-5; TRBD2 matches 9 bases. The V gene end was trimmed by 6 bases and the J gene end by 2 bases; junction bases not matched to a gene: 4. Germline V gene data show CDR1 as LGHDT and CDR2 as YNNKEL (reference sequence). The CDR3 is made up of 14 amino acids. The CDR3 DNA is TGTGCCAGCAGAAAGAGCGGGGGGCAAGAGACCCAGTACTTC. Translated: CASRKSGGQETQYF.

The V gene is TRBV20-1, the J gene TRBJ2-5, with 10 bases aligning to TRBD2. Germline V gene lookup returns CDR1 DFQATT and CDR2 SNEGSKA (reference sequence). The CDR3 is made up of 14 amino acids. With V trimmed by 6 bases and J by 5 bases, 9 bases remained unmatched. CDR3 loop: CSASSSGGRETQYF. In nucleotides, the CDR3 is TGCAGTGCCAGTTCTAGCGGGGGAAGGGAGACCCAGTACTTC.